The rows below give T cell receptor beta chains drawn from one sample of a study of human CD8 memory T cell subsets. TCRdb reprocessed the 5' RACE reads and stores each CDR3 protein as one record, lacking DNA. This sample's clone table lists 9,000 to 13,000 distinct CDR3 sequences. Sequenced material: CD8+ stem-like memory T cells (TSCM and TCM) sorted from PBMCs. The source of these receptors is a human donor in good health. Each CDR3 is given with its conserved first and last residue. The size field is filled for only some rows; it gives once, few, many or a size class.

j_gene: TRBJ1-1
v_gene: TRBV15
abundance: -
CDR3aa: CATVERPVSTEAFF

j_gene: TRBJ2-7
v_gene: TRBV7-9
abundance: -
CDR3aa: CASSSRHEQYF

j_gene: TRBJ2-3
v_gene: TRBV19
abundance: -
CDR3aa: CASKDARDSTDTQYF

j_gene: TRBJ2-7
v_gene: TRBV5-1
abundance: -
CDR3aa: CASSLATGGSEQYF

j_gene: TRBJ2-5
v_gene: TRBV27
abundance: -
CDR3aa: CASGPTGTQYF

j_gene: TRBJ1-4
v_gene: TRBV12-3/TRBV12-4
abundance: -
CDR3aa: CASSLDATNEKLFF

j_gene: TRBJ2-3
v_gene: TRBV19
abundance: -
CDR3aa: CASSMWGADTQYF

j_gene: TRBJ2-7
v_gene: TRBV28
abundance: -
CDR3aa: CASSLGRYPYEQYF

j_gene: TRBJ1-4
v_gene: TRBV12-3/TRBV12-4
abundance: -
CDR3aa: CASSLGGGATNEKLFF

j_gene: TRBJ2-5
v_gene: TRBV29-1
abundance: -
CDR3aa: CSVETLDNQETQYF

j_gene: TRBJ2-5
v_gene: TRBV6-2/TRBV6-3
abundance: -
CDR3aa: CASSRPGTGWGETQYF

j_gene: TRBJ1-1
v_gene: TRBV12-3/TRBV12-4
abundance: -
CDR3aa: CASSRTGTEAFF

j_gene: TRBJ2-3
v_gene: TRBV10-1
abundance: -
CDR3aa: CASIQGRLVNTDTQYF

j_gene: TRBJ1-6
v_gene: TRBV28
abundance: -
CDR3aa: CATSNANSPLHF

j_gene: TRBJ2-1
v_gene: TRBV7-8
abundance: -
CDR3aa: CASSPIASPEQFF

j_gene: TRBJ2-7
v_gene: TRBV5-1
abundance: medium-sized
CDR3aa: CASSLARDRPTYEQYF

j_gene: TRBJ2-1
v_gene: TRBV2
abundance: -
CDR3aa: CASMNPSGDKSSSYNEQFF

j_gene: TRBJ2-2
v_gene: TRBV9
abundance: -
CDR3aa: CASSVGGSTGELFF

j_gene: TRBJ2-3
v_gene: TRBV7-6
abundance: -
CDR3aa: CASSLGAGARPYF

j_gene: TRBJ1-2
v_gene: TRBV5-5
abundance: -
CDR3aa: CASSVIAGGVNYGYTF

j_gene: TRBJ2-7
v_gene: TRBV29-1
abundance: -
CDR3aa: CSVESGRGVDEQYF

j_gene: TRBJ2-3
v_gene: TRBV27
abundance: medium-sized
CDR3aa: CASSLKTSGHTDTQYF

j_gene: TRBJ2-7
v_gene: TRBV2
abundance: -
CDR3aa: CASSVEPSDSYEQYF